These T cell receptor beta chains were read from a single sample in a study of response to subunit inactivated influenza vaccine. Via MiXCR, TCRdb re-called the RT-PCR reads, giving one row per CDR3 protein. The sample shows more than 700,000 distinct CDR3 sequences, about 20% of them seen only once. Sequenced material: PBMCs from blood, taken around 5 days after vaccination. The receptors here all came from a man aged 50 or older who received an inactivated influenza vaccine. The CDR3 runs from the conserved cysteine through the conserved F or W. D genes are given only for firm matches. Expanded clones are given a class, and other clones once, few, many or no size at all.

V	D	size	J	CDR3	DNA
TRBV6-6	NA	few	TRBJ2-1	CASTYWSDEQFF	TGTGCCAGCACTTACTGGTCGGATGAGCAGTTCTTC
TRBV3-1	NA	many	TRBJ2-4	CASSHGGDIQYF	TGTGCCAGCAGCCATGGTGGCGACATTCAGTACTTC
TRBV20-1	TRBD2	few	TRBJ2-1	CSARGGLAGNYNEQFF	TGCAGTGCTAGAGGGGGACTAGCGGGGAACTACAATGAGCAGTTCTTC
TRBV29-1	NA	many	TRBJ2-3	CSATTGGNTDTQYF	TGCAGCGCTACGACAGGAGGCAACACAGATACGCAGTATTTT
TRBV12-3/TRBV12-4	NA	few	TRBJ1-6	CASSSSGQGLSPLHF	NA
TRBV4-2	NA	few	TRBJ2-5	CASSQESWETQYF	TGTGCCAGCAGCCAAGAGAGCTGGGAGACCCAGTACTTC
TRBV5-1	NA	NA	TRBJ2-2	CASSLVVAGAGELFF	TGCGCCAGCAGCTTGGTAGTGGCAGGGGCCGGGGAGCTGTTTTTT
TRBV29-1	NA	NA	TRBJ2-3	CSVEGLDTQYF	TGCAGCGTTGAAGGTTTAGATACGCAGTATTTT
TRBV20-1	TRBD1	NA	TRBJ2-3	CSAFPGQAADTQYF	TGCAGTGCTTTTCCTGGACAGGCTGCAGATACGCAGTATTTT
TRBV15	TRBD2	NA	TRBJ2-2	CATSRDLAGGGELFF	TGTGCCACCAGCAGAGACCTAGCGGGGGGCGGGGAGCTGTTTTTT
TRBV14	NA	NA	TRBJ2-3	CASSVDRPYTDTQYF	TGTGCCAGCAGCGTCGACAGGCCATACACAGATACGCAGTATTTT
TRBV9	NA	few	TRBJ1-6	CASSVEGNSPLHF	TGTGCCAGCAGCGTAGAGGGGAATTCACCCCTCCACTTT
TRBV3-1	TRBD1	NA	TRBJ2-3	CASRGTGATDTQYF	TGTGCCAGCAGAGGGACAGGGGCCACAGATACGCAGTATTTT
TRBV7-2	NA	NA	TRBJ1-5	CASSVRGGSNQPQHF	TGTGCCAGCAGTGTACGCGGGGGTAGCAATCAGCCCCAGCATTTT
TRBV12-3/TRBV12-4	NA	many	TRBJ2-1	CASSLGSTIPLFF	TGTGCCAGCAGTTTGGGTAGCACTATCCCCCTGTTCTTC
TRBV5-1	TRBD2	NA	TRBJ2-5	CASSLDGGTVETQYF	TGCGCCAGCAGCTTGGACGGGGGGACGGTGGAGACCCAGTACTTC
TRBV2	TRBD1	NA	TRBJ2-1	CASRLDRGYNEQFF	TGTGCCAGCAGATTGGACAGGGGATACAATGAGCAGTTCTTC